One sample yielded the 29 T cell receptor beta chains listed below, sequenced in a study of metastatic and nonmetastatic thyroid tumors. TCRdb re-analyzed the PCR reads using MiXCR. The sample carries tens of thousands of clones, roughly 4% recorded once. Prior to thyroid surgery, none of the patients had received any treatment. The sample was blood. Receptors originate from a female donor with papillary thyroid cancer or a benign thyroid nodule (not recorded which). Some clones in this sample may be carry-over from other donors' samples.

This clone came up many times. The rearrangement links TRBV10-3 to TRBJ2-7; the match to TRBD1 covers 7 bases. The CDR3 spans 15 residues. Germline V gene lookup returns CDR1 ENHRY and CDR2 SYGVKD. V shed 6 bases, J shed 2 bases, and the junction held 10 bases outside the gene matches. CDR3 sequence (DNA): TGTGCCATCAGGGACCGACAGGGCGACGCCTACGAGCAGTACTTC. This sequence encodes CAIRDRQGDAYEQYF.

Ten or more counts support this clone. Other DNA sequences in the same sample also yield this CDR3. V usage is TRBV9 and J usage is TRBJ2-1; TRBD2 aligns across 11 bases. The germline V gene has CDR1 SGDLS and CDR2 YYNGEE. Losses at the gene ends were 3 bases for V and 9 bases for J; bases not matched to a gene: 8. This CDR3 is built from 15 residues. CDR3 amino acids: CASSARSGRELEQFF. CDR3 sequence (DNA): TGTGCCAGCAGCGCCCGTAGCGGGAGGGAACTTGAGCAGTTCTTC. Full variable domain (remainder filled in from reference TRBV9 and TRBJ2-1): DSGVTQTPKHLITATGQRVTLRCSPRSGDLSVYWYQQSLDQGLQFLIQYYNGEERAKGNILERFSAQQFPDLHSELNLSSLELGDSALYFCASSARSGRELEQFFGPGTRLTVL.

To note about this clone: One end of the junction does not line up with germline, which may come from a read error. CDR3 DNA: TGTGTCACCAGTGAGGGACAGGAGAAACAGCCCCAGCATTTT. Amino acids: CVTSEGQEKQPQHF. The chain is built from TRBV24-1 and TRBJ1-5; the match to TRBD1 covers 8 bases. There are 14 residues in the CDR3. From germline, CDR1 is KGHDR and CDR2 SFDVKD.

This clone came up a few times. The chain is built from TRBV11-2 and TRBJ2-1; TRBD1 matches at 7 bases. The ends lost 5 bases at V and 10 bases at J; junction bases unmatched: 8. Germline-derived CDR1 and CDR2 are SGHAT and FQNNGV. This CDR3 comprises 13 residues. Here the CDR3 DNA reads TGTGCCAGCAGCCAGGGGGATGAGCGGGAGCAGTTCTTC. Its translation is CASSQGDEREQFF.

The chain joins TRBV6-1 to TRBJ2-1, with 8 positions matching TRBD2. The CDR3 runs to 15 residues. J was trimmed by 5 bases and V by 6 bases; bases with no gene match: 9. Per germline, CDR1 MNHNS and CDR2 SASEGT. The CDR3 reads CASSHLSGSHNEQFF. The CDR3 DNA follows: TGTGCCAGCAGCCACCTGAGCGGGAGTCACAATGAGCAGTTCTTC.

This clone was observed many times. The chain employs TRBV4-2 and TRBJ2-3, with TRBD1 matching 8 bases. Germline CDR1 reads LGHNA; CDR2 reads YNFKEQ. V gave up 4 bases and J gave up 9 bases; unmatched junction bases: 3. This CDR3 has 12 amino acids. CDR3 region: CASSPDRDTQYF. The CDR3 DNA reads as TGTGCCAGCAGCCCGGACAGGGACACGCAGTATTTT.

This clone is labeled medium-sized (0.01 to 0.1%). The V gene is TRBV6-1, the J gene TRBJ2-1, with D uncertain. The V and J ends lost 5 bases and 3 bases respectively, with 11 bases between them. Germline CDR1 MNHNS, CDR2 SASEGT. This CDR3 has 14 residues. The CDR3 DNA is TGTGCCAGCAGTCGGAGCGAGAACTACAATGAGCAGTTCTTC. Residues: CASSRSENYNEQFF.

This clone was recorded many times. The V call is TRBV18, the J call TRBJ2-1, with unresolved D. The CDR3 extends over 13 amino acids. V was pared by 1 base and J by 6 bases, with 7 bases between. CDR1 and CDR2 (germline): KGHSH, LQKENI. This CDR3 reads CASSPLLGNEQFF. CDR3 nucleotides: TGTGCCAGCTCACCACTTCTGGGCAATGAGCAGTTCTTC.

A remark on this clone: Possible read error: a much larger clone is one base away. The sample carries other DNA sequences with the same CDR3. The CDR3 coding sequence is TGTGCCAGTTCTACATCGAACACCGGGGAGCTGTTTTTT. Its protein is CASSTSNTGELFF. The chain has TRBV11-3 and TRBJ2-2; D is uncertain. V lost 9 bases to trimming and J lost 0 bases, with 8 bases between them. CDR1 is SGHNT and CDR2 is YENEEA in the germline V gene. CDR3 length: 13 residues.

Ten or more counts support this clone. This chain connects TRBV28 to TRBJ2-2; 8 bases fit TRBD2. Germline CDR1 reads MDHEN; CDR2 reads SYDVKM. The V segment lost 11 bases and the J segment 3 bases; nucleotides outside the gene matches: 8. The CDR3 consists of 14 residues. CDR3 in amino acids: CAVHGRAYTGELFF. DNA of the CDR3: TGTGCCGTACACGGGAGGGCTTACACCGGGGAGCTGTTTTTT.

In this sample, this clone turned up many times. The J gene is TRBJ2-1, the V gene TRBV19; the match to TRBD2 covers 7 bases. The CDR3 covers 14 residues. Germline V gene lookup returns CDR1 LNHDA and CDR2 SQIVND (reference sequence). J was trimmed by 3 bases and V by 5 bases; bases with no gene match: 4. The CDR3 region has the DNA TGTGCCAGTAGTGAGCAGCGGGGCTACAATGAGCAGTTCTTC. It yields the protein CASSEQRGYNEQFF.

This clone was recorded a few times. This rearrangement joins TRBV19 to TRBJ2-7; 8 bases align to TRBD1. J gave up 5 bases and V 3 bases, and 9 bases lay outside the gene matches. The CDR3 has 15 amino acids. Germline V CDR1 and CDR2: LNHDA, SQIVND (reference sequence). The chain's CDR3 is CASSIQGALGDEQYF. The CDR3, as DNA: TGTGCCAGTAGTATTCAGGGGGCGCTCGGGGACGAGCAGTACTTC. The whole variable domain, filled in from reference TRBV19 and TRBJ2-7, reads DGGITQSPKYLFRKEGQNVTLSCEQNLNHDAMYWYRQDPGQGLRLIYYSQIVNDFQKGDIAEGYSVSREKKESFPLTVTSAQKNPTAFYLCASSIQGALGDEQYFGPGTRLTVT.

This clone was seen only a few times. This chain links TRBV5-1 with TRBJ2-1, with 8 bases matching TRBD1. V was pared by 4 bases and J by 2 bases, with 8 bases of the junction left unmatched. The CDR3 runs to 16 residues. Germline V gives CDR1 SGHRS, CDR2 YFSETQ. The CDR3 loop reads CASSARQGSTYNEQFF. For the CDR3, the DNA is TGCGCCAGCAGCGCCCGACAGGGGTCCACCTACAATGAGCAGTTCTTC.

This clone has at least ten counts. The rearrangement uses TRBV11-2 and TRBJ2-1, with D possibly matching TRBD1 (5 bases). This CDR3 is 13 amino acids long. The V and J ends lost 6 bases and 7 bases respectively, with 13 bases between them. From germline, CDR1 is SGHAT and CDR2 FQNNGV. The DNA for the CDR3 is TGTGCCAGCAGAACAAATAGGGGAAATGAGCAGTTCTTC. Translated: CASRTNRGNEQFF.

This clone occurred many times. This chain links TRBV5-8 with TRBJ2-3, with 13 nucleotides matching TRBD2. V was clipped by 4 bases and J by 3 bases; unmatched bases: 5. The germline gives CDR1 SGHTS, CDR2 YDEGEE. The CDR3 loop spans 16 amino acids. CDR3 loop: CASSLGTSGTTDTQYF. The CDR3 DNA reads as TGTGCCAGCAGCCTCGGGACTAGCGGGACTACAGATACGCAGTATTTT.

The gene calls are TRBV20-1 and TRBJ2-7; 10 bases fit TRBD1. CDR1 is DFQATT, CDR2 SNEGSKA, per germline (reference sequence). There are 12 residues in the CDR3. The CDR3 loop reads CRMGQGQYEQYF. The DNA for the CDR3 is TGCAGGATGGGACAGGGGCAGTACGAGCAGTACTTC.

This clone is medium-sized by share. The CDR3 region is CASSPALGPYEQYF. CDR3 in DNA: TGTGCCAGCAGTCCCGCCCTGGGCCCCTACGAGCAGTACTTC. The chain joins TRBV27 to TRBJ2-7; no firm D call. The CDR3 consists of 14 residues. V gave up 5 bases and J gave up 2 bases, with 13 bases separating them. The germline V gene encodes CDR1 MNHEY and CDR2 SMNVEV (reference sequence).

This clone is deemed medium-sized. This sequence joins TRBV6-1 and TRBJ2-2, with 7 bases matching TRBD1. Germline CDR1 is MNHNS and CDR2 is SASEGT. V lost 4 bases to trimming and J lost 7 bases; unmatched junction nucleotides: 6. This CDR3 is built from 14 residues. In DNA form, the CDR3 reads TGTGCCAGCAGTGGACAGGGTTTAAACGGGGAGCTGTTTTTT. It yields the protein CASSGQGLNGELFF.

This clone is deemed medium-sized. The chain's CDR3 is CASSYGTSGTFEQYF. The CDR3 DNA reads as TGTGCCAGCAGTTACGGAACTAGCGGGACCTTTGAGCAGTACTTC. J is TRBJ2-7 and V is TRBV6-2 or TRBV6-3; TRBD2 aligns across 10 bases. The J segment lost 7 bases and the V segment lost 2 bases, leaving 8 bases of the junction unmatched. Germline V gene data show CDR1 as MNHEY and CDR2 as SVGEGT. This CDR3 has 15 residues.

This clone was recorded many times. The chain uses TRBV6-1 and TRBJ2-5, with TRBD1 matching over 7 bases. Germline lookup yields CDR1 MNHNS and CDR2 SASEGT. The CDR3 extends over 13 amino acids. V was clipped by 8 bases and J by 7 bases; unmatched bases: 10. CDR3 loop: CASAPTGSATQYF. CDR3 bases: TGTGCCAGCGCCCCGACAGGGTCGGCGACCCAGTACTTC.

This clone was observed a few times. The CDR3 DNA is TGTGCCAGCAGCTCCAGGGTGTCGGGGGAGCTGTTTTTT. Encoded protein: CASSSRVSGELFF. The gene calls are TRBV27 and TRBJ2-2, with D perhaps matching TRBD1 (5 bases). The CDR3 totals 13 residues. V was cut by 6 bases and J by 8 bases, with 13 bases left in between. The V gene's germline CDR1 is MNHEY and CDR2 SMNVEV (reference sequence).

This clone was counted ten times or more. CDR3 region: CASQVSSGANVLTF. DNA of the CDR3: TGCGCCAGCCAGGTTAGCTCTGGGGCCAACGTCCTGACTTTC. J is TRBJ2-6 and V is TRBV5-1; no firm D call. CDR1 SGHRS and CDR2 YFSETQ come from the germline V gene. Between the trimmed V and J ends, which lost 7 bases and 0 bases, there was a span of 8 bases. CDR3 size: 14 residues.

The table lists this clone with a few counts. The gene calls are TRBV6-5 and TRBJ2-2; D call uncertain. Trimming cost V 2 bases and J 5 bases, with 6 bases left between them. The CDR3 loop spans 13 amino acids. In germline, CDR1 is MNHEY, CDR2 SVGAGI. CDR3 residues: CASSYPVTGELFF. CDR3 bases: TGTGCCAGCAGTTACCCCGTGACCGGGGAGCTGTTTTTT.

This clone occurred many times. The chain combines TRBV3-1 with TRBJ1-2; 8 nucleotides match TRBD1. There are 13 residues in the CDR3. From germline, CDR1 is LGHDT and CDR2 YNNKEL (reference sequence). Germline trimming cut 4 bases from V and 8 bases from J; bases unmatched to any gene: 6. CDR3 protein: CASSPTGGTGYTF. Here the CDR3 DNA reads TGTGCCAGCAGCCCTACAGGGGGAACAGGCTACACCTTC. Full variable domain (missing parts from reference TRBV3-1 and TRBJ1-2): DTAVSQTPKYLVTQMGNDKSIKCEQNLGHDTMYWYKQDSKKFLKIMFSYNNKELIINETVPNRFSPKSPDKAHLNLHINSLELGDSAVYFCASSPTGGTGYTFGSGTRLTVV.

This clone appeared many times. Its ends do not fully match the called genes, so a read error is possible. The chain employs TRBV18 and TRBJ2-2; D perhaps matches TRBD1 (6 bases). The CDR3 is 15 residues long. Per the germline V gene, CDR1 is KGHSH and CDR2 is LQKENI. The CDR3 sequence is CASSKTGMNAGELFF. The CDR3 DNA reads TGTGCCAGCTCAAAAACAGGGATGAACGCCGGGGAGCTGTTTTTT.

The gene calls are TRBV6-1 and TRBJ2-6; a weak D match, TRBD2 (5 bases). Germline V gives CDR1 MNHNS, CDR2 SASEGT. There are 12 residues in the CDR3. The germline V and J ends were trimmed by 10 bases and 3 bases, with 7 bases remaining between them. CDR3 loop: CATEGGANVLTF. The CDR3 nucleotides are TGTGCCACCGAGGGTGGGGCCAACGTCCTGACTTTC.

CDR3 residues: CASSLQSDYGYTF. In DNA, the CDR3 is TGTGCCAGCAGTTTACAGTCGGACTATGGCTACACCTTC. The V gene is TRBV12-3 or TRBV12-4, the J gene TRBJ1-2, with D unclear. Trimming removed 2 bases at V and 3 bases at J, with 7 bases between. The CDR3 sequence is 13 residues long.

This clone was detected only a few times. The rearrangement uses TRBV6-1 and TRBJ2-7, with D possibly matching TRBD2 (6 bases). The CDR3 is 14 amino acids. The V gene lost 1 base and the J gene lost 6 bases, with 13 bases spanning the gap. Germline V gives CDR1 MNHNS, CDR2 SASEGT. The CDR3 loop reads CASSEDASVGEQYF. CDR3 DNA: TGTGCCAGCAGTGAAGATGCTAGCGTCGGCGAGCAGTACTTC.

The V and J genes are TRBV15 and TRBJ2-7; D possibly matches TRBD1 or TRBD2 (5 bases each). This CDR3 has 16 amino acids. Trimming left V 5 bases short and J 0 bases short, with 17 bases between. Germline assignment: CDR1 LNHNV and CDR2 YYDKDF (reference sequence). CDR3 sequence: CATSGAVTGLSYEQYF. The DNA of the CDR3 is TGTGCCACCAGCGGGGCGGTTACAGGACTCTCCTACGAGCAGTACTTC.